Sequencing of this T cell receptor beta chain was carried out in a study of regulatory T cells in long-lasting Graves disease. Study observations and caveats: Newly diagnosed patients shared 850 to 1,000 public clonotypes; persistent patients shared approximately 2,700.

As to time point: newly diagnosed GD, antithyroid drugs for less than 3 months. With RNA extracted from PBMCs as input, the TCR library was made. In each case, Graves' disease was diagnosed per American Thyroid Association guidelines. In building TCR beta libraries, iRepertoire HTBI primers were used together with Arm-PCR of CDR3 regions. TCRdb fed the multiplex PCR reads into MiXCR, producing one record per CDR3 protein. This sample yields about 400,000 distinct CDR3 sequences, of which about a sixth are seen a single time; 20% to 25% belongs to the top ten. This clonotype was detected ten times or more. The target antigen is unknown. The sample consisted of peripheral blood mononuclear cells (PBMCs), taken at new diagnosis, from a patient treated with antithyroid drugs. The TCR originated in a female donor with Graves disease.

The CDR3 nucleotides read TGCAGTGCTAGCCGATCGACAGGGTCCCTTTTGAACACTGAAGCTTTCTTT. This translates into CSASRSTGSLLNTEAFF. The chain combines TRBV20-1 with TRBJ1-1; 7 positions match TRBD1. J lost 0 bases, V lost 3 bases, and 13 bases had no gene match. CDR3 length equals 17 residues. Germline lookup yields CDR1 DFQATT and CDR2 SNEGSKA (reference sequence).